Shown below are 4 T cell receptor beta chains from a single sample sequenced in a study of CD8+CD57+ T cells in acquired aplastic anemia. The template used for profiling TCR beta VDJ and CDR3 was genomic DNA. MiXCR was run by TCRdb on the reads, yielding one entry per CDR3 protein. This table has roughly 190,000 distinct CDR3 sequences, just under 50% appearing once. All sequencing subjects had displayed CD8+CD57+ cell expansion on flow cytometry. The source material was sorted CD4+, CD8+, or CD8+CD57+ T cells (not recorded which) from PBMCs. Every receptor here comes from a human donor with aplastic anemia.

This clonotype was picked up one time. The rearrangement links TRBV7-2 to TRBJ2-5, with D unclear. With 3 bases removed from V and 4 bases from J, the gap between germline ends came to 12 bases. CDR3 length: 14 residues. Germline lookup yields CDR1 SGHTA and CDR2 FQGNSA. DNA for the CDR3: TGTGCCAGCAGCTTGGTCACAACCCGAGAGACCCAGTACTTC. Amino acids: CASSLVTTRETQYF.

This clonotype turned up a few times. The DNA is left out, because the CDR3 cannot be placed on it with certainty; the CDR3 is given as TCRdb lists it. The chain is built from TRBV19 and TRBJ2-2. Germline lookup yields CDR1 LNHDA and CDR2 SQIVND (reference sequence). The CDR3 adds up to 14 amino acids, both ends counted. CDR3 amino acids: CASSIGQYVGELFF.

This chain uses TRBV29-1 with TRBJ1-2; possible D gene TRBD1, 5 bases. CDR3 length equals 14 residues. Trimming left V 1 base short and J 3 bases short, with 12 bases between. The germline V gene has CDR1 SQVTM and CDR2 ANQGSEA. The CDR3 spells CSVEGSGRDYGYTF. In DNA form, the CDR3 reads TGCAGCGTTGAAGGGTCAGGGCGGGACTATGGCTACACCTTC. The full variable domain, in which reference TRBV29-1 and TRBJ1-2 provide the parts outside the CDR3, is SAVISQKPSRDICQRGTSLTIQCQVDSQVTMMFWYRQQPGQSLTLIATANQGSEATYESGFVIDKFPISRPNLTFSTLTVSNMSPEDSSIYLCSVEGSGRDYGYTFGSGTRLTVV.

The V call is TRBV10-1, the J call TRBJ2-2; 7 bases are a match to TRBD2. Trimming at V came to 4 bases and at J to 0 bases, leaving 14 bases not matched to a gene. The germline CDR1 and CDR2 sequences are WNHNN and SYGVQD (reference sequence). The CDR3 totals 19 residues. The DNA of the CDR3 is TGCGCCAGCAGTGGGCCGGGAGGCAGCGGGGATGCGAACACCGGGGAGCTGTTTTTT. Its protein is CASSGPGGSGDANTGELFF.